What follows are 15 T cell receptor beta chains derived from one specimen sequenced in a study of T cell responses to AZD1222 COVID-19 vaccine. This table comes from immunoSEQ multiplex PCR, and its TCRdb copy is limited to in-frame clones, with some not included. The sample consists of 85,000 to 130,000 clones, about 88% of them appearing once. Sample: peripheral blood, taken on day 0 of AZD1222 vaccination. These receptor sequences come from an adult in good health.

The rearrangement links TRBV2 to TRBJ2-7; D gene ambiguous. The germline V and J ends were trimmed by 3 bases and 2 bases, with 5 bases remaining between them. Germline V gives CDR1 SNHLY, CDR2 FYNNEI. This CDR3 is 12 amino acids long. The CDR3 DNA reads TGTGCCAGCAGTGATTATACCTACGAGCAGTACTTC. Its translation is CASSDYTYEQYF.

The chain recombines TRBV18 with TRBJ1-4; D call uncertain. CDR1 and CDR2 from the germline V gene are KGHSH and LQKENI. The CDR3 consists of 16 residues. Trimming removed 3 bases at V and 0 bases at J, with 11 bases between. DNA of the CDR3: TGTGCCAGCTCACCTCTCGCCGGGACAACTAATGAAAAACTGTTTTTT. This translates into CASSPLAGTTNEKLFF.

V and J are TRBV9 and TRBJ2-7, with 11 nucleotides matching TRBD1. The CDR3 totals 15 residues. V lost 2 bases and J lost 6; bases outside the gene matches: 7. Germline values: CDR1 SGDLS, CDR2 YYNGEE. The CDR3 sequence: CASSVGTGGESEQYF. CDR3 sequence (DNA): TGTGCCAGCAGCGTCGGGACAGGGGGTGAGAGCGAGCAGTACTTC.

The chain joins TRBV4-1 to TRBJ2-7; D is possibly TRBD2 (6 bases). Trimming cost V 4 bases and J 4 bases, with 11 bases left between them. This CDR3 contains 13 residues. Germline V lookup: CDR1 MGHRA, CDR2 YSYEKL. The CDR3 DNA sequence: TGCGCCAGCAGCCCGGGGACTTGGTACGAGCAGTACTTC. This translates into CASSPGTWYEQYF.

This chain links TRBV3-1 (or the pseudogene TRBV3-2) with TRBJ2-7; possible D gene TRBD1, 6 bases. V lost 2 bases to trimming and J lost 2 bases, with 10 bases between them. From germline, CDR1 is LGHDT and CDR2 YNNKEL (reference sequence). This CDR3 spans 14 amino acids. The CDR3 DNA sequence: TGTGCCAGCAGCCAAAGGACAGTTCCCTACGAGCAGTACTTC. Translation: CASSQRTVPYEQYF.

Regarding this clone: Lacking the conserved final phenylalanine or tryptophan, this CDR3 likely reflects a read error. V is TRBV19 and J is TRBJ1-6, with unresolved D. The germline V gene has CDR1 LNHDA and CDR2 SQIVND (reference sequence). CDR3 size: 14 residues. With 5 bases removed from V and 10 bases from J, the gap between germline ends came to 15 bases. The CDR3 DNA sequence: TGTGCCAGTAGTCCGCCAGGTATAGGATCACCCCTCCACCTT. Encoded protein: CASSPPGIGSPLHL.

The genes are TRBV11-3 and TRBJ1-1; 10 bases line up with TRBD1. Trimming took 5 bases from V and 5 from J; bases not matched to a gene: 2. The CDR3 has 13 residues. Looked up from germline, CDR1 is SGHNT and CDR2 is YENEEA. The CDR3 region has the DNA TGTGCCAGCAGCATGGACAGGGGGACTGAAGCTTTCTTT. It translates to CASSMDRGTEAFF.

This rearrangement joins TRBV12-5 to TRBJ2-3; TRBD2 matches at 9 bases. Germline loops: CDR1 LGHNT, CDR2 FRNRAP. The trim removed 8 bases at V and 3 bases at J, leaving 12 bases unmatched. This CDR3 has 16 residues. The CDR3 nucleotides are TGTGCTAGTACCCCTGCGGGGGGGGGCATAACAGATACGCAGTATTTT. This gives the protein CASTPAGGGITDTQYF.

This clone was detected once. The final CDR3 position lacks the conserved phenylalanine or tryptophan, pointing to a likely read error. The chain combines TRBV4-2 with TRBJ1-6; 8 bases are shared with TRBD1. Germline CDR1 is LGHNA and CDR2 is YNFKEQ. V lost 2 bases, J lost 9 bases, and 15 bases stayed unmatched. The CDR3 is 18 residues long. This chain's CDR3 is CASSQHPLGQEVVSPLHL. The CDR3 DNA reads TGTGCCAGCAGCCAACACCCCCTGGGACAGGAGGTAGTTTCACCCCTCCACCTT.

This clone occurred once. This chain connects TRBV27 to TRBJ1-3; TRBD1 aligns across 7 bases. The germline gives CDR1 MNHEY, CDR2 SMNVEV (reference sequence). This CDR3 has 14 amino acids. Unmatched junction bases numbered 2, after V lost 3 bases and J lost 3 bases. The CDR3 DNA reads as TGTGCCAGCAGTTTGACAGGGATTGGAAACACCATATATTTT. Its translation: CASSLTGIGNTIYF.

The chain joins TRBV6-5 to TRBJ1-2; D might be TRBD1 (6 bases). Germline assignment: CDR1 MNHEY and CDR2 SVGAGI. Trimming removed 10 bases from V and 8 bases from J, with 17 bases in between. CDR3 length: 12 residues. The CDR3 region has the DNA TGTGCCACCCAGAGGGGGGTTAGGGGCTACACCTTC. Encoded protein: CATQRGVRGYTF.

This clone occurred once. J is TRBJ1-1 and V is TRBV18; TRBD1 agrees at 10 bases. V trimming: 2 bases; J trimming: 5 bases; junction bases outside the gene matches: 2. Germline V gene data show CDR1 as KGHSH and CDR2 as LQKENI. The CDR3 contains 14 residues. The CDR3 nucleotides read TGTGCCAGCTCACCAGGGACAGGGGAGACTGAAGCTTTCTTT. Translated: CASSPGTGETEAFF.

The chain has TRBV2 and TRBJ1-2; D gene ambiguous. The germline CDR1 and CDR2 sequences are SNHLY and FYNNEI. Trimming took 11 bases from V and 0 from J, leaving 7 bases between them. CDR3 length: 11 amino acids. CDR3 nucleotide sequence: TGTGCCGTACAGTCTAACTATGGCTACACCTTC. It translates to CAVQSNYGYTF.

The genes are TRBV2 and TRBJ2-5, with D possibly TRBD2 on 7 matching bases. The CDR3 is made up of 14 amino acids. Germline V gives CDR1 SNHLY, CDR2 FYNNEI. With 9 bases removed from V and 3 bases from J, the gap between germline ends came to 17 bases. This CDR3 is CASLGGPSKETQYF. In nucleotides, the CDR3 is TGTGCCAGTTTGGGGGGGCCGTCCAAAGAGACCCAGTACTTC. The full variable domain, rest sourced from reference TRBV2 and TRBJ2-5, is EPEVTQTPSHQVTQMGQEVILRCVPISNHLYFYWYRQILGQKVEFLVSFYNNEISEKSEIFDDQFSVERPDGSNFTLKIRSTKLEDSAMYFCASLGGPSKETQYFGPGTRLLVL.

The rearrangement links TRBV13 to TRBJ1-1, with D uncertain. Trimming stripped 6 bases from V and 6 bases from J, with 11 bases between. Germline V gives CDR1 PRHDT, CDR2 FYEKMQ (reference sequence). CDR3 length: 12 amino acids. CDR3: CASSKDGPEAFF. In DNA form, the CDR3 reads TGTGCCAGCAGTAAAGATGGGCCTGAAGCTTTCTTT. The variable domain in full, with the rest retrieved from reference TRBV13 and TRBJ1-1, is AAGVIQSPRHLIKEKRETATLKCYPIPRHDTVYWYQQGPGQDPQFLISFYEKMQSDKGSIPDRFSAQQFSDYHSELNMSSLELGDSALYFCASSKDGPEAFFGQGTRLTVV.